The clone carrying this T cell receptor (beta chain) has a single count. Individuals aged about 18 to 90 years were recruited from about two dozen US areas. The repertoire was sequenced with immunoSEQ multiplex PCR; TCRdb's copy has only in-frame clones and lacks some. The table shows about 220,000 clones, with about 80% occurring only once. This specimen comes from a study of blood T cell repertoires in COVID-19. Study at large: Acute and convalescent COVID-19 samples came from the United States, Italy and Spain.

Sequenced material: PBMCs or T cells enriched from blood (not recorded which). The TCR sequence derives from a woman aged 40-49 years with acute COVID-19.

The CDR3 is CAISNAGGKSTDTQYF. The CDR3 coding sequence is TGTGCCATCAGTAACGCAGGGGGAAAAAGCACAGATACGCAGTATTTT. The chain carries TRBV10-3 and TRBJ2-3, with 7 bases fitting TRBD1. Germline trimming cut 5 bases from V and 0 bases from J; bases unmatched to any gene: 8. Germline values: CDR1 ENHRY, CDR2 SYGVKD. The CDR3 has 16 residues.